The 9 T cell receptor beta chains reported below all come from one sample, sequenced in a study of vaccination effects on CD4 cells after COVID-19. Here immunoSEQ multiplex PCR was the method, and the copy in TCRdb shows in-frame clones only, minus some. The sample includes approximately 66,000 clones, approximately 80% of them seen just once. CD4+ T cells were isolated after around 10 days of culture. The participants, recipients of two vaccine doses, got either BNT162b2 or mRNA-1273. No antigen has been identified for these receptors. The sample consisted of CD4+ T cells from PBMCs cultured without peptide, taken after COVID-19 vaccination. The receptors derive from a human donor who received a COVID-19 vaccine.

The V call is TRBV4-3, the J call TRBJ1-5, with a possible D match to TRBD1 (6 bases). The CDR3 has 17 amino acids. The germline CDR1 and CDR2 sequences are LGHNA and YSLEER. V gave up 1 base and J gave up 4 bases, with 17 bases separating them. The CDR3 DNA follows: TGCGCCAGCAGCCAAGGCCGCTCGGGGGCGGAAAATCAGCCCCAGCATTTT. Translation: CASSQGRSGAENQPQHF.

This clone was counted a single time. The chain joins TRBV12-5 to TRBJ2-5; 8 bases fit TRBD1. V gave up 3 bases and J gave up 7 bases; unmatched junction bases: 7. The CDR3 sequence is 14 residues long. The V gene's germline CDR1 is LGHNT and CDR2 FRNRAP. The CDR3 reads CASGFSGQGGTQYF. DNA for the CDR3: TGTGCTAGTGGTTTCTCAGGACAGGGAGGGACCCAGTACTTC. The full variable domain, completed using reference TRBV12-5 and TRBJ2-5, is DARVTQTPRHKVTEMGQEVTMRCQPILGHNTVFWYRQTMMQGLELLAYFRNRAPLDDSGMPKDRFSAEMPDATLATLKIQPSEPRDSAVYFCASGFSGQGGTQYFGPGTRLLVL.

This sequence joins TRBV10-3 and TRBJ2-2, with D maybe TRBD2 (5 bases). CDR1 and CDR2 (germline): ENHRY, SYGVKD. V lost 3 bases and J 9 bases, leaving 11 bases between the germline ends. This CDR3 spans 13 amino acids. The CDR3 nucleotides read TGTGCCATCAGTGAACCGGGATTCAGGGAGCTGTTTTTT. It specifies CAISEPGFRELFF.

This sequence joins TRBV6-2 or TRBV6-3 and TRBJ1-2; the match to TRBD1 covers 7 bases. The CDR3 has 13 amino acids. The germline gives CDR1 MNHEY, CDR2 SVGEGT. V lost 6 bases and J lost 2; bases outside the gene matches: 3. The CDR3 here is CASSLDRNYGYTF. The CDR3 nucleotides read TGTGCCAGCAGCTTGGACAGGAACTATGGCTACACCTTC.

The chain couples TRBV5-1 to TRBJ2-2; a possible D gene is TRBD2 (5 bases). The V and J ends lost 0 bases and 6 bases respectively, with 9 bases between them. This CDR3 comprises 14 residues. Germline V gene data show CDR1 as SGHRS and CDR2 as YFSETQ. The CDR3 bases are TGCGCCAGCAGCTTGGCCGGGATCGCCGGGGAGCTGTTTTTT. It encodes CASSLAGIAGELFF.

The V call is TRBV5-1, the J call TRBJ2-2; D gene unclear. Germline-derived CDR1 and CDR2 are SGHRS and YFSETQ. The CDR3 has 14 residues. Trimming pared 5 bases from V and 0 bases from J, leaving 8 bases between. In DNA form, the CDR3 reads TGCGCCAGCAGGTCCCACCCGAACACCGGGGAGCTGTTTTTT. Translated: CASRSHPNTGELFF.

The rearrangement links TRBV4-2 to TRBJ2-5, with 9 bases fitting TRBD1. V lost 6 bases, J lost 3 bases, and 5 bases stayed unmatched. The CDR3 spans 14 residues. Germline lookup yields CDR1 LGHNA and CDR2 YNFKEQ. This CDR3 reads CASRRTGAKETQYF. CDR3 in DNA: TGTGCCAGCAGGAGGACAGGGGCGAAAGAGACCCAGTACTTC.

In its sample, this clone was seen a few times. The chain is built from TRBV5-4 and TRBJ2-1; 15 positions match TRBD2. The J segment lost 7 bases and the V segment lost 4 bases, leaving 3 bases of the junction unmatched. In germline, CDR1 is SGHNT, CDR2 YYREEE (reference sequence). This CDR3 has 15 amino acids. CDR3 residues: CASSPGTSGGNEQFF. The CDR3 nucleotides are TGTGCCAGCAGCCCCGGGACTAGCGGGGGGAATGAGCAGTTCTTC.

The chain recombines TRBV5-1 with TRBJ1-2; unclear D gene. Per the germline V gene, CDR1 is SGHRS and CDR2 is YFSETQ. This CDR3 has 13 amino acids. The V and J ends lost 4 bases and 2 bases respectively, with 9 bases between them. DNA of the CDR3: TGCGCCAGCAGCCAGGACGGAAACTATGGCTACACCTTC. Amino acid sequence: CASSQDGNYGYTF.